Included here is one T cell receptor beta chain sequence, with context. Its antigen is not identified. The sample is drawn from a study of CD8 T cells in ankylosing spondylitis. Findings of the study overall: Clones that were linked to disease were CD8+ and were relatively rare in peripheral blood. A TCR beta motif of several highly homologous variants seemed to mark ankylosing spondylitis blood.

The CDR3 loop spans 16 amino acids. Trimming cost V 0 bases and J 14 bases, with 21 bases left between them. The germline V gene has CDR1 SGHRS and CDR2 YFSETQ. TCRdb re-called the 5' RACE reads through MiXCR, storing one row per CDR3 protein. The repertoire holds around 770,000 distinct CDR3 sequences, with 10% to 15% as singletons. The sequenced sample consisted of blood, either unsorted or a sorted T cell fraction (not recorded which). This sequence joins TRBV5-1 and TRBJ1-6, with TRBD1 as a possible D gene (5 bases). The clonotype originates from a male donor with ankylosing spondylitis. The CDR3 is CASSLAASGPNFSLHF. The CDR3 bases are TGCGCCAGCAGCTTGGCGGCTTCAGGGCCAAATTTTTCCCTCCACTTT.